The 7 T cell receptor beta chains below come from one sample, sequenced in a study of blood T cell repertoires in COVID-19. TCRdb's copy holds only in-frame clones and misses some; the assay was immunoSEQ multiplex PCR. The sample includes hundreds of thousands of clones, roughly 85% seen only once; the top ten take around 0.97%. Sequencing input: peripheral blood. The receptors stem from a man aged 35 to 55 with acute or convalescent COVID-19.

The chain carries TRBV5-1 and TRBJ2-7; 10 nucleotides align to TRBD2. Germline V lookup: CDR1 SGHRS, CDR2 YFSETQ. V was clipped by 2 bases and J by 5 bases; unmatched bases: 7. The CDR3 runs to 15 residues. The CDR3 protein is CASSLETSGAHEQYF. Here the CDR3 DNA reads TGCGCCAGCAGCTTAGAAACTAGCGGGGCCCACGAGCAGTACTTC. The full variable domain, its missing parts supplied by reference TRBV5-1 and TRBJ2-7, is KAGVTQTPRYLIKTRGQQVTLSCSPISGHRSVSWYQQTPGQGLQFLFEYFSETQRNKGNFPGRFSGRQFSNSRSEMNVSTLELGDSALYLCASSLETSGAHEQYFGPGTRLTVT.

The chain recombines TRBV27 with TRBJ1-1, with a tentative D call TRBD1 (5 bases). The CDR3 is made up of 12 amino acids. CDR1 is MNHEY, CDR2 SMNVEV, per germline (reference sequence). Trimming removed 4 bases at V and 6 bases at J, with 9 bases between. The CDR3 DNA is TGTGCCAGCAGTTACGGGGGGGCTGAAGCTTTCTTT. Its translation: CASSYGGAEAFF.

V and J are TRBV24-1 and TRBJ1-1, with 8 positions matching TRBD1. Germline loops: CDR1 KGHDR, CDR2 SFDVKD. The CDR3 is made up of 20 amino acids. Trimming took 3 bases from V and 1 from J; bases not matched to a gene: 18. This chain's CDR3 is CATSDGTGRGECLENTEAFF. In DNA, the CDR3 is TGTGCCACCAGTGATGGGACAGGTCGGGGGGAATGTCTGGAGAACACTGAAGCTTTCTTT.

The chain couples TRBV24-1 to TRBJ1-2, with TRBD1 as a possible D gene (6 bases). The CDR3 runs 14 residues. Germline values: CDR1 KGHDR, CDR2 SFDVKD. The ends were cut back, 4 bases at V and 2 bases at J, with 10 bases in the middle. CDR3 protein: CATSDTGTNYGYTF. CDR3 coding DNA: TGTGCCACCAGTGACACCGGGACAAACTATGGCTACACCTTC.

This clone was detected only a few times. The rearrangement joins TRBV29-1 to TRBJ2-7, with 9 positions matching TRBD1. Germline CDR1 is SQVTM and CDR2 is ANQGSEA. J was trimmed by 7 bases and V by 4 bases; bases with no gene match: 8. This CDR3 has 13 residues. The CDR3 DNA reads as TGCAGCGTTGGGGGACAGGGTTCGGGTGAGCAGTACTTC. Translated: CSVGGQGSGEQYF.

The rearrangement links TRBV11-3 to TRBJ2-1; TRBD1 agrees at 7 bases. Germline CDR1 is SGHNT and CDR2 is YENEEA. There are 15 residues in the CDR3. V lost 4 bases to trimming and J lost 9 bases; unmatched junction nucleotides: 12. The CDR3 DNA is TGTGCCAGCAGCTCAACCGGAACAGGGGCGGGTGAGCAGTTCTTC. Encoded protein: CASSSTGTGAGEQFF. Variable domain in full (rest from reference TRBV11-3 and TRBJ2-1): EAGVVQSPRYKIIEKKQPVAFWCNPISGHNTLYWYLQNLGQGPELLIRYENEEAVDDSQLPKDRFSAERLKGVDSTLKIQPAELGDSAVYLCASSSTGTGAGEQFFGPGTRLTVL.

This chain's CDR3 is CASSVGGGLGPYNEQFF. CDR3 coding DNA: TGTGCCAGCAGCGTAGGTGGAGGCCTGGGCCCCTACAATGAGCAGTTCTTC. This rearrangement joins TRBV9 to TRBJ2-1; D is possibly TRBD2 (5 bases). Trimming took off 0 bases at V and 2 bases at J, with 15 bases between the two ends. CDR1 SGDLS and CDR2 YYNGEE come from the germline V gene. The CDR3 has 17 residues. Full variable domain (missing parts from reference TRBV9 and TRBJ2-1): DSGVTQTPKHLITATGQRVTLRCSPRSGDLSVYWYQQSLDQGLQFLIQYYNGEERAKGNILERFSAQQFPDLHSELNLSSLELGDSALYFCASSVGGGLGPYNEQFFGPGTRLTVL.